The source of this TCR beta chain is a study of response to subunit inactivated influenza vaccine. Whole-study findings and limits: Authors suggested few new T cells are recruited by each seasonal influenza vaccination.

Germline V gene lookup returns CDR1 LNHNV and CDR2 YYDKDF (reference sequence). Trimming pared 0 bases from V and 4 bases from J, leaving 4 bases between. The CDR3 is 12 amino acids. A few counts support this clonotype. The antigen remains undetermined. One entry per CDR3 protein results from TCRdb running MiXCR on the RT-PCR reads. The sample carries some 500,000 distinct CDR3 sequences, more than 15% recorded once. This material consisted of CD4+ T cells sorted from PBMCs, taken roughly 24 months after vaccination. The J gene is TRBJ2-7, the V gene TRBV15, with D hard to call. The clonotype originates from a man between 45 and 75 years old who received an inactivated influenza vaccine. Here the CDR3 DNA reads TGTGCCACCAGCAGAGATCGATACGAGCAGTACTTC. Amino acids: CATSRDRYEQYF.